This T cell receptor beta chain derives from a study of T-cell reconstitution after alpha-beta-depleted transplantation in children. Whole-study results and caveats: In some patients, recipient T cells and intrathymic progenitors surviving conditioning explained high day-60 diversity. Newly produced T cells mostly accounted for T-cell counts and diversity one year post-transplant. Alpha-beta T cells about two months after transplant reportedly derived from several hundred expanded graft clones.

Trimming took 2 bases from V and 9 from J, leaving 11 bases between them. Germline V gives CDR1 MNHEY, CDR2 SVGEGT. This CDR3 region has 13 residues. This sample's TCRbeta library carried unique molecular identifier barcodes. TCRdb ran MiXCR on the PCR reads and lists one entry per CDR3 protein. The repertoire holds about 980,000 distinct CDR3 sequences, with roughly 29% as singletons. A note on this clonotype: Antigen: not known.

The rearrangement links TRBV6-2 or TRBV6-3 to TRBJ2-1, with D perhaps TRBD1 (6 bases). Here the sequenced sample was PBMCs, mostly from graft donor cells, taken 360 days after TCRalphabeta/CD19-depleted stem cell transplant. The clonotype was recovered from a boy in the first two years of life who had a stem cell transplant for SCID, so the T cells may come from the graft donor. CDR3 sequence: CASSYDRHLEQFF. In DNA form, the CDR3 reads TGTGCCAGCAGTTACGACAGGCATCTTGAGCAGTTCTTC.